The 15 T cell receptor beta chains listed next were all sequenced from one sample in a study of CD8 T cells in Susac syndrome. An input of 0.5 to 1 ug of RNA was subjected to reverse transcription using random hexamers. TCRdb redid the calling of the immunoSEQ multiplex PCR reads with MiXCR, one entry per CDR3 protein. The table includes approximately 300,000 distinct CDR3 sequences, almost 85% detected once. Material for sequencing was CD8+ T cells from PBMCs. The receptors originated from a human donor with multiple sclerosis.

V and J are TRBV7-3 and TRBJ1-3; D is unclear. Germline-derived CDR1 and CDR2 are SGHTA and FQGTGA. This CDR3 contains 16 residues. V lost 1 base to trimming and J lost 4 bases, with 14 bases between them. The CDR3 region has the DNA TGTGCCAGCAGCTTAATTGGAGGGTCGCCGGGAAACACCATATATTTT. Protein product: CASSLIGGSPGNTIYF.

The V and J genes are TRBV5-6 and TRBJ1-2; perhaps TRBD1 as D (6 bases). The CDR3 has 14 amino acids. V lost 2 bases, J lost 4 bases, and 12 bases lay in between. Germline lookup yields CDR1 SGHDT and CDR2 YYEEEE. In nucleotides, the CDR3 is TGTGCCAGCAGCTTAGGCCAGGGGACCTATGGCTACACCTTC. Encoded protein: CASSLGQGTYGYTF.

This sequence joins TRBV24-1 and TRBJ1-1, with TRBD1 matching over 12 bases. This CDR3 has 17 residues. Trimming took 3 bases from V and 5 from J; bases not matched to a gene: 9. Per germline, CDR1 KGHDR and CDR2 SFDVKD. The CDR3 protein is CATSDPAGTGGSTEAFF. CDR3 nucleotides: TGTGCCACCAGTGATCCCGCCGGGACAGGGGGCAGTACTGAAGCTTTCTTT.

This clonotype was recorded once. The chain recombines TRBV20-1 with TRBJ2-1; weak D call: TRBD2 (6 bases). CDR1 is DFQATT, CDR2 SNEGSKA, per germline (reference sequence). The CDR3 sequence is 13 residues long. The V end lost 5 bases, the J end lost 8 bases, and 16 bases lay between the germline ends. CDR3 sequence: CSAFASEYYEQFF. The CDR3 DNA reads as TGCAGTGCTTTCGCTAGCGAGTACTATGAGCAGTTCTTC.

V and J are TRBV20-1 and TRBJ2-1; tentatively, D is TRBD1 or TRBD2 (5 bases each). The CDR3 spans 14 residues. From germline, CDR1 is DFQATT and CDR2 SNEGSKA (reference sequence). V gave up 3 bases and J gave up 5 bases, with 14 bases separating them. CDR3 coding DNA: TGCAGTGCTAGTCGGTGGGGGAACGACAATGAGCAGTTCTTC. It is translated as CSASRWGNDNEQFF.

This chain joins TRBV19 and TRBJ2-2, with 9 nucleotides matching TRBD2. The CDR3 contains 15 residues. Germline V lookup: CDR1 LNHDA, CDR2 SQIVND (reference sequence). Losses at the gene ends were 6 bases for V and 4 bases for J; bases not matched to a gene: 6. CDR3 region: CASSLSGSGTGELFF. Here the CDR3 DNA reads TGTGCCAGTAGCCTTAGCGGGAGCGGCACCGGGGAGCTGTTTTTT.

The sample holds a few counts of this clonotype. V gene TRBV7-2 combines with J gene TRBJ2-7, with D unclear. This CDR3 has 15 residues. Trimming stripped 2 bases from V and 0 bases from J, with 11 bases between. Germline loops: CDR1 SGHTA, CDR2 FQGNSA. Here the CDR3 DNA reads TGTGCCAGCAGCTTAACCCACGGTAACTCCTACGAGCAGTACTTC. This encodes CASSLTHGNSYEQYF. Full variable domain (outside the CDR3, taken from reference TRBV7-2 and TRBJ2-7): GAGVSQSPSNKVTEKGKDVELRCDPISGHTALYWYRQSLGQGLEFLIYFQGNSAPDKSGLPSDRFSAERTGGSVSTLTIQRTQQEDSAVYLCASSLTHGNSYEQYFGPGTRLTVT.

This clonotype has only one observation. The gene calls are TRBV3-1 and TRBJ2-3, with TRBD2 matching over 7 bases. The CDR3 has 17 amino acids. Trimming at V came to 3 bases and at J to 4 bases, leaving 13 bases not matched to a gene. CDR1 and CDR2 from the germline V gene are LGHDT and YNNKEL (reference sequence). The CDR3 loop reads CASSHPQGSGYSDTQYF. The CDR3 nucleotides are TGTGCCAGCAGCCATCCGCAGGGTAGCGGGTACTCAGATACGCAGTATTTT.

The V call is TRBV29-1, the J call TRBJ2-7; no reliable D call. The germline V gene has CDR1 SQVTM and CDR2 ANQGSEA. This CDR3 has 12 amino acids. Between the trimmed V and J ends, which lost 1 base and 0 bases, there was a span of 4 bases. The CDR3 reads CSVEGASYEQYF. The CDR3 nucleotides read TGCAGCGTTGAAGGGGCCTCCTACGAGCAGTACTTC.

J is TRBJ2-1 and V is TRBV28; TRBD1 is a possible D gene (6 bases). CDR3 length equals 18 residues. With 6 bases removed from V and 5 bases from J, the gap between germline ends came to 26 bases. Germline-derived CDR1 and CDR2 are MDHEN and SYDVKM. The CDR3 is CASSQMDVSQGVNNEQFF. Written as DNA, the CDR3 is TGTGCCAGCAGCCAGATGGATGTTTCACAGGGTGTTAACAATGAGCAGTTCTTC.

The V gene is TRBV4-3, the J gene TRBJ2-3; tentative D call: TRBD2 (5 bases). Trimming left V 4 bases short and J 2 bases short, with 16 bases between. The germline V gene encodes CDR1 LGHNA and CDR2 YSLEER. The CDR3 is made up of 16 amino acids. CDR3 protein: CASSPMASPSTDTQYF. The CDR3 DNA is TGCGCCAGCAGCCCCATGGCTAGCCCCTCCACAGATACGCAGTATTTT.

With regard to this clonotype: At one end the junction does not follow the germline gene, possibly because of a read error. As DNA, the CDR3 is TGCGCCAGCAGCCAAGTACCCCCCCGGGACAGGCAACCACAGCCACCCCGCTTC. Its translation is CASSQVPPRDRQPQPPRF. This chain joins TRBV4-3 and TRBJ1-2, with 8 bases fitting TRBD1. The CDR3 totals 18 residues. Germline assignment: CDR1 LGHNA and CDR2 YSLEER.

The chain employs TRBV4-3 and TRBJ2-1; 9 nucleotides agree with TRBD1. The V gene's germline CDR1 is LGHNA and CDR2 YSLEER. The CDR3 runs to 16 residues. Trimming at V came to 4 bases and at J to 4 bases, leaving 8 bases not matched to a gene. In nucleotides, the CDR3 is TGCGCCAGCAGCCCCTACAGGGGGCCGGCTTACAATGAGCAGTTCTTC. Residues: CASSPYRGPAYNEQFF.

The chain links TRBV7-8 to TRBJ2-3, with D tentatively TRBD2 (5 bases). The V end lost 1 base, the J end lost 0 bases, and 23 bases lay between the germline ends. CDR1 SGHVS and CDR2 FQNEAQ come from the germline V gene. This CDR3 is 20 amino acids long. CDR3 coding DNA: TGTGCCAGCAGCTTAGTTGTGTCGGGGAGAACTCCCCTTAGCACAGATACGCAGTATTTT. It codes for CASSLVVSGRTPLSTDTQYF.

The chain is built from TRBV28 and TRBJ1-5, with D tentatively TRBD1 (6 bases). V gave up 2 bases and J gave up 1 base, with 15 bases separating them. The CDR3 totals 17 residues. From germline, CDR1 is MDHEN and CDR2 SYDVKM. CDR3 DNA: TGTGCCAGCAGTTTAACAGGGATTCTACTAAGCAATCAGCCCCAGCATTTT. Amino acids: CASSLTGILLSNQPQHF.